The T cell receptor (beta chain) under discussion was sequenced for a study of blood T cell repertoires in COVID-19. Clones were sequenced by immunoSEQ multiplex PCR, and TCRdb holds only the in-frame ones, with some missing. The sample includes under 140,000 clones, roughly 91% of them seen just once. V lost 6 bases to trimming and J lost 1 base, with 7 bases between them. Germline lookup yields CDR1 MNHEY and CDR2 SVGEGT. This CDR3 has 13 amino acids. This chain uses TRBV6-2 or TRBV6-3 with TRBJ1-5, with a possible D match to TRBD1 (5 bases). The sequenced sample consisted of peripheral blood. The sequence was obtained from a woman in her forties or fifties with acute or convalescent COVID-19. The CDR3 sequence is CASSGASNQPQHF. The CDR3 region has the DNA TGTGCCAGCAGCGGGGCAAGCAATCAGCCCCAGCATTTT.